The rows below give T cell receptor beta chains drawn from one sample of a study of somatic mutations in cytotoxic T cells in rheumatoid arthritis. Generated by immunoSEQ multiplex PCR, the TCRdb table keeps only in-frame clones and is missing some. The sample gives about 30,000 clones, 82% of which show up once; more than 6.5% is in the top ten. Source material: CD8+ T cells sorted from blood. These receptors were collected from an adult with rheumatoid arthritis. CDR3s include the opening cysteine and the closing phenylalanine or tryptophan. A D gene is named only where the DNA matches it firmly. Clone size is not always given. Where it is, it says once, few, many or a class for expanded clones.

abundance,v_gene,d_gene,j_gene,CDR3nt,CDR3aa
NA,TRBV9,TRBD2,TRBJ2-1,TGTGCCAGCAGCGAGACTAGCGGGAGAGCGGAGGAGCAGTTCTTC,CASSETSGRAEEQFF
NA,TRBV5-1,TRBD1,TRBJ2-7,TGCGCCAGCAGCTTGGAGGGACAGGGGGCCGACGAGCAGTACTTC,CASSLEGQGADEQYF
NA,TRBV11-2,NA,TRBJ2-3,TGTGCCAGCTCGCGGTTCACAGATACGCAGTATTTT,CASSRFTDTQYF
NA,TRBV4-1,NA,TRBJ2-3,TGCGCCAGCAGCCTAGCGTCCACAGATACGCAGTATTTT,CASSLASTDTQYF
NA,TRBV6-1,NA,TRBJ2-1,TGTGCCAGCAGTGTTAGCGTGGGTGAGCAGTTCTTC,CASSVSVGEQFF
NA,TRBV5-6,TRBD1,TRBJ2-5,TGTGCCAGCAGCTCCAGCGGGACAGGGCACGAGACCCAGTACTTC,CASSSSGTGHETQYF
NA,TRBV9,NA,TRBJ2-7,TGTGCCAGCAGCCCTCGCGTCGGAAAAGGCTACGAGCAGTACTTC,CASSPRVGKGYEQYF
few,TRBV6-4,TRBD2,TRBJ2-1,TGTGCCAGCAGACAAGCGGGAGGGGATATCAATGAGCAGTTCTTC,CASRQAGGDINEQFF
NA,TRBV7-7,NA,TRBJ2-7,TGTGCCAGCAGCTTAGGGGAAGCGGCCGAGCAGTACTTC,CASSLGEAAEQYF
few,TRBV7-9,NA,TRBJ1-1,TGTGCCAGCAGCGGGAACACTGAAGCTTTCTTT,CASSGNTEAFF
NA,TRBV10-2,NA,TRBJ1-4,TGCGCCAGCAGGTCGATCGCCACGGCTAATGAAAAACTGTTTTTT,CASRSIATANEKLFF
once,TRBV7-9,NA,TRBJ1-2,TGTGCCAGCAGCTTAGTGGACGGCTACACCTTC,CASSLVDGYTF
few,TRBV6-4,TRBD2,TRBJ2-2,TGTGCCAGCAGTGTAGCGGGAGACACCGGGGAGCTGTTTTTT,CASSVAGDTGELFF
NA,TRBV27,NA,TRBJ1-1,TGTGCCAGCAGTTTGACAGTAAACACTGAAGCTTTCTTT,CASSLTVNTEAFF
NA,TRBV14,NA,TRBJ2-1,TGTGCCAGCAGCCAAGAGAACAATGAGCAGTTCTTC,CASSQENNEQFF
NA,TRBV6-5,NA,TRBJ2-1,TGTGCCAGCAGCATAAGCTCCTACAATGAGCAGTTCTTC,CASSISSYNEQFF
once,TRBV9,TRBD2,TRBJ2-3,TGTGCCAGCAGCGTCCAAGGCGGGGGGGAGCAATGGGATACGCAGTATTTT,CASSVQGGGEQWDTQYF
NA,TRBV29-1,NA,TRBJ1-4,TGCAGCGTTGACATAGGGGGAGGCGAAAAACTGTTTTTT,CSVDIGGGEKLFF
NA,TRBV19,TRBD2,TRBJ2-1,TGTGCCAGTAGTAGCGGGGGGTTGTACAATGAGCAGTTCTTC,CASSSGGLYNEQFF
NA,TRBV5-1,NA,TRBJ1-1,TGCGCCAGCAGCTTGGGTCTCGGGAGCCTGAACACTGAAGCTTTCTTT,CASSLGLGSLNTEAFF
few,TRBV10-1,TRBD2,TRBJ2-7,TGCGCCGTACATACACTAGCGGAGAACGAGCAGTACTTC,CAVHTLAENEQYF
NA,TRBV11-3,TRBD2,TRBJ2-1,TGTGCCAGCAGCTTAGTCGGGGGGTCCTACAATGAGCAGTTCTTC,CASSLVGGSYNEQFF
NA,TRBV30,TRBD2,TRBJ2-1,TGTGCCTGGAGTGACGGACTAGAGCATACTAATGAGCAGTTCTTC,CAWSDGLEHTNEQFF